A single sample gave rise to the 30 T cell receptor delta chains below, sequenced in a study of Vδ1+ human thymocytes. Study observations and caveats: Thymic TRG and TRD repertoires appeared highly polyclonal, with Gaussian CDR3 length distributions.

Sequences come from RNA converted to cDNA by reverse transcription. CDR3 amplicons came from multiplex PCR with pooled V-gene forward and constant-region reverse primers. TCRdb reanalysed the multiplex PCR reads with CATT. The repertoire holds tens of thousands of delta-chain clones, with roughly 15% as singletons. Which antigens these TCRs recognize remains unknown. The sample consisted of Vdelta1+ gamma-delta thymocytes from the thymus. Subset noted: FACS-sorted CD3+ TCRalphabeta- TCRVdelta1+ TCRVdelta2- thymocytes. The receptors were gathered from a boy under two years old who had congenital heart surgery.

The rearrangement uses TRDV1 and TRDJ1; D may be TRDD3 (6 bases). The CDR3 spans 17 residues. V lost 3 bases to trimming and J lost 0 bases, with 17 bases between them. Germline loops: CDR1 TSWWSYY, CDR2 QGS. DNA for the CDR3: TGTGCTCTTGGGGAGATACGGGGGAATCCGTACACCGATAAACTCATCTTT. Its protein is CALGEIRGNPYTDKLIF.

J is TRDJ1 and V is TRDV1; D perhaps matches TRDD3 (5 bases). Between the trimmed V and J ends, which lost 3 bases and 4 bases, there was a span of 15 bases. Germline V gene sequence: CDR1 TSWWSYY, CDR2 QGS. The CDR3 has 15 amino acids. The CDR3 reads CALGELVIWGDKLIF. In nucleotides, the CDR3 is TGTGCTCTTGGGGAGTTGGTCATTTGGGGCGATAAACTCATCTTT.

The V and J genes are TRDV1 and TRDJ1, with 9 bases identical to TRDD2. After removal of 4 bases from V and 0 bases from J, the junction contained 15 bases not matched to a gene. The CDR3 totals 19 residues. Germline V CDR1 and CDR2: TSWWSYY, QGS. The CDR3 loop reads CALGAPSYLWGRYTDKLIF. For the CDR3, the DNA is TGTGCTCTTGGGGCCCCTTCCTACCTCTGGGGTCGGTACACCGATAAACTCATCTTT.

This clone has a handful of counts. V usage is TRDV2 and J usage is TRDJ3; D may be TRDD2 (6 bases). CDR3 length equals 20 residues. V lost 6 bases to trimming and J lost 2 bases, with 25 bases between them. Germline CDR1 is GEAIGNYY and CDR2 is EKD. The CDR3 protein is CACIPDVLLPTTWDTRQMFF. CDR3 nucleotide sequence: TGTGCCTGTATACCAGACGTGCTCCTACCGACCACCTGGGACACCCGACAGATGTTTTTC.

The V and J genes are TRDV1 and TRDJ1; D not resolved. Looked up from germline, CDR1 is TSWWSYY and CDR2 is QGS. V lost 0 bases and J lost 3, with 11 bases in between. CDR3 size: 15 residues. CDR3: CALGELGRPADKLIF. The CDR3 nucleotides are TGTGCTCTTGGGGAACTTGGCCGACCCGCCGATAAACTCATCTTT.

The table lists this clone with a few counts. The V and J genes are TRDV1 and TRDJ1; possibly TRDD3 for D (6 bases). Germline V gene sequence: CDR1 TSWWSYY, CDR2 QGS. The CDR3 runs 21 residues. V lost 2 bases to trimming and J lost 0 bases, with 28 bases between them. CDR3: CALGEVITIPQRIPYTDKLIF. The CDR3 DNA reads TGTGCTCTTGGGGAAGTAATTACCATTCCTCAAAGGATACCTTACACCGATAAACTCATCTTT.

The gene calls are TRDV1 and TRDJ1; 10 bases map to TRDD3. The CDR3 covers 17 residues. CDR1 is TSWWSYY and CDR2 is QGS in the germline V gene. V was pared by 0 bases and J by 4 bases, with 8 bases of the junction left unmatched. The CDR3 region is CALGELDGGGYSDKLIF. CDR3 in DNA: TGTGCTCTTGGGGAACTGGACGGTGGGGGATACAGCGATAAACTCATCTTT.

This clone has just a few counts. The chain carries TRDV1 and TRDJ1; unclear D gene. Germline loops: CDR1 TSWWSYY, CDR2 QGS. The germline V and J ends were trimmed by 2 bases and 0 bases, with 16 bases remaining between them. The CDR3 length is 17 residues. The CDR3 DNA follows: TGTGCTCTTGGGGAAGGGAGCTACGGCATCCACACCGATAAACTCATCTTT. Translation: CALGEGSYGIHTDKLIF.

V usage is TRDV1 and J usage is TRDJ2; D is undetermined. The CDR3 is 15 residues long. Trimming left V 0 bases short and J 2 bases short, with 7 bases between. From germline, CDR1 is TSWWSYY and CDR2 QGS. The CDR3 region is CALGELQVLTAQLFF. CDR3 in DNA: TGTGCTCTTGGGGAACTGCAAGTATTGACAGCACAACTCTTCTTT.

This chain uses TRDV1 with TRDJ1, with a possible D match to TRDD2 (6 bases). The CDR3 is 18 amino acids. The germline V gene encodes CDR1 TSWWSYY and CDR2 QGS. V lost 1 base to trimming and J lost 2 bases, with 20 bases between them. The CDR3 bases are TGTGCTCTTGGGGAACCAGACTTCCTCCGACCGTCGACCGATAAACTCATCTTT. It is translated as CALGEPDFLRPSTDKLIF.

There are a few counts of this clone. The V call is TRDV1, the J call TRDJ1; D is unresolved. Trimming took 0 bases from V and 0 from J, leaving 20 bases between them. The CDR3 consists of 19 residues. Germline V gene data show CDR1 as TSWWSYY and CDR2 as QGS. CDR3 loop: CALGELNSRPTVYTDKLIF. In DNA form, the CDR3 reads TGTGCTCTTGGGGAACTGAACTCCCGCCCGACCGTGTACACCGATAAACTCATCTTT.

This clone was seen more than once but under ten times. The chain joins TRDV1 to TRDJ1, with TRDD3 matching 10 bases. J gave up 1 base and V 0 bases, and 23 bases lay outside the gene matches. Germline CDR1 and CDR2: TSWWSYY and QGS. The CDR3 spans 23 residues. The CDR3 protein is CALGELSPRIQEYWGIFTDKLIF. The CDR3 nucleotides are TGTGCTCTTGGGGAACTTTCTCCCCGCATACAGGAGTACTGGGGGATCTTCACCGATAAACTCATCTTT.

The J gene is uncalled and the V gene is TRDV1. The CDR3 has 9 residues. From germline, CDR1 is TSWWSYY and CDR2 QGS. CDR3 amino acids: CALGESYTF. DNA for the CDR3: TGTGCTCTTGGGGAATCCTACACCTTC.

J is TRDJ1 and V is TRDV1, with 13 bases matching TRDD3. This CDR3 comprises 25 residues. The junction had 27 bases not matched to a gene; V was cut back by 2 bases and J by 0 bases. The V gene's germline CDR1 is TSWWSYY and CDR2 QGS. For the CDR3, the DNA is TGTGCTCTTGGGGAAATTTCCCCCATTCCTAGTCTACTACTGGGGGATACGCGGTACACCGATAAACTCATCTTT. Translating it yields CALGEISPIPSLLLGDTRYTDKLIF.

The chain links TRDV1 to TRDJ1; D possibly corresponds to TRDD3 (7 bases). The CDR3 covers 19 residues. Per the germline V gene, CDR1 is TSWWSYY and CDR2 is QGS. V was clipped by 1 base and J by 1 base, with 22 bases between them. The DNA of the CDR3 is TGTGCTCTTGGGGAACCCATATTTCCTATTGGGGGACCCACCGATAAACTCATCTTT. This gives the protein CALGEPIFPIGGPTDKLIF.

This clone was seen only a few times. The V gene is TRDV1, the J gene TRDJ1, with D perhaps assigned TRDD2 or TRDD3 (7 bases each). The V end lost 3 bases, the J end lost 0 bases, and 26 bases lay between the germline ends. The germline V gene encodes CDR1 TSWWSYY and CDR2 QGS. The CDR3 extends over 20 amino acids. The CDR3 nucleotides read TGTGCTCTTGGGGACTCTCCTTTCCTACTGGGCTGGGGGTACACCGATAAACTCATCTTT. This translates into CALGDSPFLLGWGYTDKLIF.

The rearrangement uses TRDV1 and TRDJ1; 8 bases align to TRDD2. Trimming cost V 3 bases and J 10 bases; bases outside gene matches: 7. This CDR3 is built from 13 residues. The germline CDR1 and CDR2 sequences are TSWWSYY and QGS. CDR3 DNA: TGTGCTCTTGGGGATTCTTCCTACGGGAGACTCATCTTT. As protein: CALGDSSYGRLIF.

The gene calls are TRDV2 and TRDJ1; 9 nucleotides align to TRDD3. The CDR3 spans 20 residues. J was trimmed by 0 bases and V by 5 bases; bases with no gene match: 21. Germline V gene lookup returns CDR1 GEAIGNYY and CDR2 EKD. CDR3 region: CACGGSYLYWGTLYTDKLIF. CDR3 bases: TGTGCCTGTGGCGGTTCCTACCTGTACTGGGGGACCCTTTACACCGATAAACTCATCTTT.

The chain has TRDV1 and TRDJ1; 11 bases agree with TRDD3. Germline lookup yields CDR1 TSWWSYY and CDR2 QGS. CDR3 length: 18 amino acids. The trim removed 4 bases at V and 2 bases at J, leaving 12 bases unmatched. The CDR3 here is CALGAHVQNWGITDKLIF. CDR3 sequence (DNA): TGTGCTCTTGGGGCCCACGTCCAAAACTGGGGGATAACCGATAAACTCATCTTT.

The chain employs TRDV1 and TRDJ1; 7 bases line up with TRDD3. J was trimmed by 2 bases and V by 4 bases; bases with no gene match: 13. This CDR3 contains 17 residues. Per germline, CDR1 TSWWSYY and CDR2 QGS. CDR3 amino acids: CALGVFRGMGGTDKLIF. CDR3 DNA sequence: TGTGCTCTTGGGGTCTTCAGGGGGATGGGAGGAACCGATAAACTCATCTTT.

This clone was seen only a few times. The genes are TRDV1 and TRDJ1; D gene unclear. Germline CDR1 reads TSWWSYY; CDR2 reads QGS. Deletions cut 2 bases from V and 0 bases from J, with 16 bases between. The CDR3 spans 17 residues. This CDR3 is CALGEKAPVANTDKLIF. As DNA, the CDR3 is TGTGCTCTTGGGGAAAAAGCCCCAGTAGCAAACACCGATAAACTCATCTTT.

The chain has TRDV1 and TRDJ1; 9 bases are shared with TRDD3. J lost 0 bases, V lost 2 bases, and 16 bases had no gene match. The CDR3 covers 20 residues. CDR1 is TSWWSYY and CDR2 is QGS in the germline V gene. In nucleotides, the CDR3 is TGTGCTCTTGGGGAAATGTGTCTGGGGGATCGCTTTTTTTACACCGATAAACTCATCTTT. Its protein is CALGEMCLGDRFFYTDKLIF.

The chain couples TRDV1 to TRDJ1; D might be TRDD3 (6 bases). V was trimmed by 2 bases and J by 0 bases, leaving 25 bases between them. The germline CDR1 and CDR2 sequences are TSWWSYY and QGS. This CDR3 contains 20 residues. The CDR3 sequence is CALGESSFPRDGGYTDKLIF. The CDR3 bases are TGTGCTCTTGGGGAAAGTTCATTCCCCCGTGATGGGGGGTACACCGATAAACTCATCTTT.

This clone has only a few counts. This rearrangement joins TRDV1 to TRDJ1, with 13 positions matching TRDD3. The CDR3 covers 24 residues. Germline V gene lookup returns CDR1 TSWWSYY and CDR2 QGS. V lost 3 bases to trimming and J lost 0 bases; unmatched junction nucleotides: 25. CDR3 in DNA: TGTGCTCTTGGGGAGTACTTCACTCACTGGGGGATACGGAATTTCCCTCCGCACACCGATAAACTCATCTTT. Translation: CALGEYFTHWGIRNFPPHTDKLIF.

This clone was detected a few times. V is TRDV1 and J is TRDJ1; 11 bases are shared with TRDD3. The V gene's germline CDR1 is TSWWSYY and CDR2 QGS. After removal of 4 bases from V and 3 bases from J, the junction contained 25 bases not matched to a gene. This CDR3 contains 22 residues. CDR3 loop: CALGGPYTSESLGGYGPDKLIF. The CDR3 DNA sequence: TGTGCTCTTGGGGGTCCTTATACTTCCGAGAGTCTTGGGGGATACGGGCCCGATAAACTCATCTTT.

This clone was picked up a small number of times. Additional DNA sequences in this sample encode the identical CDR3. The chain joins TRDV2 to TRDJ1; D possibly uses TRDD2 or TRDD3 (5 bases each). The CDR3 covers 15 residues. Germline V gene data show CDR1 as GEAIGNYY and CDR2 as EKD. The V end lost 7 bases, the J end lost 0 bases, and 17 bases lay between the germline ends. As DNA, the CDR3 is TGTGCCTGCGACCTTCTACTGGAGTACACCGATAAACTCATCTTT. Residues: CACDLLLEYTDKLIF.

This clone was found a few times. The J gene is TRDJ1, the V gene TRDV1; 8 nucleotides align to TRDD2. Trimming at V came to 6 bases and at J to 4 bases, leaving 10 bases not matched to a gene. The CDR3 sequence is 15 residues long. CDR1 TSWWSYY and CDR2 QGS come from the germline V gene. CDR3 DNA sequence: TGTGCTCTTGGCTTCCTACAAGGTGGGCTCGATAAACTCATCTTT. It yields the protein CALGFLQGGLDKLIF.

The V call is TRDV1, the J call TRDJ2; no reliable D call. Germline assignment: CDR1 TSWWSYY and CDR2 QGS. Trimming pared 7 bases from V and 0 bases from J, leaving 21 bases between. This CDR3 contains 18 residues. CDR3 in amino acids: CALAKESAWEALTAQLFF. DNA for the CDR3: TGTGCTCTTGCGAAAGAGTCCGCTTGGGAGGCTTTGACAGCACAACTCTTCTTT.

This clone has more than one count but fewer than ten. V usage is TRDV1 and J usage is TRDJ1; D is perhaps TRDD3 (5 bases). The CDR3 is made up of 16 amino acids. Per the germline V gene, CDR1 is TSWWSYY and CDR2 is QGS. Trimming pared 5 bases from V and 3 bases from J, leaving 19 bases between. As DNA, the CDR3 is TGTGCTCTTGGGCCCCTCTACGGTACTGGACCCGATAAACTCATCTTT. It specifies CALGPLYGTGPDKLIF.

The chain links TRDV3 to TRDJ1, with 11 bases matching TRDD3. This CDR3 is built from 18 residues. The V segment lost 3 bases and the J segment 4 bases; nucleotides outside the gene matches: 19. The germline CDR1 and CDR2 sequences are TVYSNPD and GDNSRS (reference sequence). Written as DNA, the CDR3 is TGTGCCTTACCTTCCTCCGGGGACTGGGGGATATCGATCGATAAACTCATCTTT. Its protein product is CALPSSGDWGISIDKLIF.